This T cell receptor beta chain stems from a study of cytomegalovirus exposure and HLA in healthy donors. Notes on the study in general: A later analysis, which compared TCR beta chains of equal frequency, found the HLA-associated ones more clonally expanded. In a later analysis, TCR association rates varied by HLA locus: DRB1 most, HLA-C fewest.

The count of this clone is one. No antigen is known for it. Trimming cost V 0 bases and J 1 base; bases outside gene matches: 1. The germline CDR1 and CDR2 sequences are SGHNT and YYREEE (reference sequence). The length of the CDR3 is 15 residues. PCR employed 60 Vbeta and 13 Jbeta primers. Profiled with immunoSEQ multiplex PCR; TCRdb holds only in-frame clones, not every one. The sample yields around 52,000 clones, around 83% seen once. This receptor was taken from a man aged 35-49 years in good health and CMV-seronegative. V and J are TRBV5-4 and TRBJ2-7; 10 bases line up with TRBD2. The material sequenced was PBMCs. CDR3 region: CASSLAAGGSYEQYF. The CDR3 DNA sequence: TGTGCCAGCAGCTTGGCAGCGGGGGGGTCCTACGAGCAGTACTTC.